This T cell receptor beta chain appears in the sequencing data of a study of CD8+ T cells in alopecia areata. V was trimmed by 2 bases and J by 6 bases, leaving 8 bases between them. The CDR3 has 12 amino acids. Per the germline V gene, CDR1 is MNHEY and CDR2 is SVGAGI. Of note for this clone: What it recognizes is unknown.

As the sequencing template, cDNA was produced by extracting RNA and reverse transcribing it. The protocol was immunoSEQ multiplex PCR, while the TCRdb copy is restricted to in-frame clones and leaves out a portion. Of around 70,000 clones listed, roughly 30% are singletons. Overall study results and limits: Clonality in the scalp and expanded CD8+ clones ranked among the top 100 were significantly decreased by tofacitinib.

Treatment reported: oral pan-JAK inhibitor, 5-10 mg twice daily. The sample was CD8+ T cells sorted from blood, taken at week 4, from a patient treated with tofacitinib. The chain joins TRBV6-5 to TRBJ2-7, with D perhaps TRBD1 (5 bases). This clonotype was obtained from a human donor with alopecia areata. CDR3 sequence reads: CASSYRGGEQYF. CDR3 in DNA: TGTGCCAGCAGTTACAGGGGTGGCGAGCAGTACTTC.